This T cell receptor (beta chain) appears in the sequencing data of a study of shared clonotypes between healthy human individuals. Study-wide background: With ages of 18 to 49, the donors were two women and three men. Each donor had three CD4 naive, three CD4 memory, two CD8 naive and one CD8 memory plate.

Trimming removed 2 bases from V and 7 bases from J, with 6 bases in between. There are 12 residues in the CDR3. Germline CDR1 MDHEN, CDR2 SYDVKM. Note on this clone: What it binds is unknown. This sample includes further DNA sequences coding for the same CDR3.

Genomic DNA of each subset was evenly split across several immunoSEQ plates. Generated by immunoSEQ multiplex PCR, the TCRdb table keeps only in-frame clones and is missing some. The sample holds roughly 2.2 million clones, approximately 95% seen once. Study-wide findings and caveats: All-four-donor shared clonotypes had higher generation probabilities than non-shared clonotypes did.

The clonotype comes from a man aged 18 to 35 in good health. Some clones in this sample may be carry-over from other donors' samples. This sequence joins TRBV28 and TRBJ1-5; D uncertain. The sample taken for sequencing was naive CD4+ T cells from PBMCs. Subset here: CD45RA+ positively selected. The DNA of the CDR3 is TGTGCCAGCAGTTTACCGCCACAGCCCCAGCATTTT. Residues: CASSLPPQPQHF.